The clone carrying this T cell receptor (beta chain) turned up a few times. These data come from a study of T-cell reconstitution after alpha-beta-depleted transplantation in children. Trimming shortened V by 0 bases and J by 0 bases, and 6 bases separated the two germline ends. Germline CDR1 is SGHTA and CDR2 is FQGNSA. CDR3 length: 15 residues. Preparing the TCRbeta library involved the use of unique molecular identifiers. TCRdb redid the calling of the PCR reads with MiXCR, one entry per CDR3 protein. This sample has approximately 520,000 distinct CDR3 sequences, with less than 35% found just once.

The V gene is TRBV7-2, the J gene TRBJ2-1; D ambiguous. This sample comprised PBMCs from the stem cell graft donor, obtained from the stem cell graft. The source of this sequence is a human donor who donated a stem cell graft to a child with aplastic anemia. The CDR3: CASSLAQVSYNEQFF. CDR3 sequence (DNA): TGTGCCAGCAGCTTAGCTCAAGTCTCCTACAATGAGCAGTTCTTC.